This T cell receptor (beta chain) was recorded in a study of shared clonotypes between healthy human individuals. The study, taken as a whole, reports: Generally, naive subsets (rather than memory subsets) showed larger estimated richness.

Clones were read by immunoSEQ multiplex PCR, and TCRdb kept only the in-frame ones, dropping some. This table holds nearly 1,000,000 clones, around three quarters found once. Regarding this clone: Its antigen is unknown.

The germline V gene encodes CDR1 SEHNR and CDR2 FQNEAQ (reference sequence). V trimming: 4 bases; J trimming: 1 base; junction bases outside the gene matches: 7. The CDR3 totals 16 residues. V and J are TRBV7-9 and TRBJ2-5; 9 bases are shared with TRBD2. This receptor was identified in a man between 18 and 29 years old in good health. The specimen was memory CD4+ T cells sorted from blood. Subset indicated: CD45RA-negative fraction. The CDR3, as DNA: TGTGCCAGCAGCTCTTTAGCGGGGGCCCCCCAAGAGACCCAGTACTTC. Its translation: CASSSLAGAPQETQYF.